What follows describes a single TCR beta chain. It lacks a known antigen. Base quality data are lacking; no much larger clone is found one base away. A distance of 6 bases separates the germline ends of V and J, which lose 0 bases and 5 bases respectively. There are 12 amino acids in the CDR3, from cysteine to phenylalanine inclusive. The sequence is cut down to CDR3 DNA, 36 bases in frame from base 1. Per the germline V gene, SGHDT is the CDR1 and YYEEEE is the CDR2. Each collaborating institution followed its own protocols to collect whole blood in K2EDTA tubes. Collaborator samples were shipped for TCRbeta analysis as frozen whole blood, isolated PBMCs, or DNA extracted from either sample type. The entry originates in a study of blood T cell repertoires in COVID-19 (dated by TCRdb to between 2020 and 2021). About the full investigation: Samples from collaborators originated in the United States, Italy and Spain and spanned both the acute and convalescent phases of COVID-19. The prospective study material was composed of cDNA or gDNA derived from T cells, B-cell-depleted T cells, or PBMCs. The dataset comprised deeply sampled blood TCRbeta repertoires from subjects exposed to, actively infected with, or recovered from COVID-19. The repertoires were released in a freely available public database meant as a resource for research on the immune response to SARS-CoV-2. Samples came from the ongoing ImmuneRACE study (first 160 participants) plus 1,254 subjects from 6 global collaborators. Nearly every sample came with metadata listing a de-identified subject ID, COVID-19 status, age in years and sex. Where HLA class I and class II types were available, the types were taken from metadata supplied by the sample provider, not from assay-based typing. On the study overall, not on this receptor specifically: The quantity of clinical and demographic metadata differed by source and by participant and was supplied without curation.

The immunoSEQ Assay, a bias-controlled multiplex PCR, was used to amplify TCRbeta CDR3 regions from genomic DNA. Processing in the source paper ran as follows. The number of nucleated cells in each sample was estimated from the amplification of reference gene primers within the assay. To quantify the absolute abundance of each unique TCRbeta CDR3 rearrangement, sequence reads were collapsed and filtered. For each sample, productive Simpson clonality was calculated as the square root of Simpson's diversity index across productive rearrangements. TCRdb provides this immuneACCESS table in a form limited to in-frame rearrangements. Some clones are lacking; in checked studies, under half of them reflect an unresolved V gene, and why the rest are absent is not known. V, J and clone size derive from that table, while D and trimming were established from the DNA sequence. The sample table contains approximately 350,000 clones; only one count was recorded for 83% of them. 3% of the sample is in the top ten clones.

Sequenced: peripheral blood. The chain was built from TRBV5-6 and TRBJ2-7; no confident D gene assignment can be made. The TCR was taken from a man aged 30 to 45 with active or convalescent COVID-19. The CDR3 reads CASSLDRDEQYF. The nucleotide sequence is given as TGTGCCAGCAGCTTGGACAGAGACGAGCAGTACTTC. The full variable domain, completed from the reference TRBV5-6 and TRBJ2-7 proteins outside the CDR3, reads DAGVTQSPTHLIKTRGQQVTLRCSPKSGHDTVSWYQQALGQGPQFIFQYYEEEERQRGNFPDRFSGHQFPNYSSELNVNALLLGDSALYLCASSLDRDEQYFGPGTRLTVT.